This T cell receptor beta chain was sequenced during a study of shared T cell receptors in the human thymus. This CDR3 spans 15 amino acids. CDR1 and CDR2 from the germline V gene are MNHEY and SVGAGI. The V gene lost 2 bases and the J gene lost 5 bases, with 13 bases spanning the gap. Method: immunoSEQ multiplex PCR; TCRdb's copy keeps in-frame clones and lacks some. The sample shows more than 300,000 clones, around 95% of them seen only once. This chain connects TRBV6-5 to TRBJ2-1, with D uncertain. The material sequenced was thymocytes. This TCR was recovered from a human donor. As DNA, the CDR3 is TGTGCCAGCAGTTACCCATTAGGGTCCCACAATGAGCAGTTCTTC. It translates to CASSYPLGSHNEQFF.